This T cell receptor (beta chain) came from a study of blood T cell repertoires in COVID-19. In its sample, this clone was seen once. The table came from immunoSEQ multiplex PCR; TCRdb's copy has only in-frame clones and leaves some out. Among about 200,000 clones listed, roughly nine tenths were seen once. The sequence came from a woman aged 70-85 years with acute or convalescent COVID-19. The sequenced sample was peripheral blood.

DNA for the CDR3: TGTGCCAGCAGCCAAGGGGGGTTACAGGGCCGCTTCTCCTACGAGCAGTACTTC. It translates to CASSQGGLQGRFSYEQYF. This chain uses TRBV3-1 (or the pseudogene TRBV3-2) with TRBJ2-7; D is possibly TRBD1 (6 bases). This CDR3 has 18 residues. Per the germline V gene, CDR1 is LGHDT and CDR2 is YNNKEL (reference sequence). V was shortened by 1 base and J by 0 bases, with 19 bases between the two germline ends.